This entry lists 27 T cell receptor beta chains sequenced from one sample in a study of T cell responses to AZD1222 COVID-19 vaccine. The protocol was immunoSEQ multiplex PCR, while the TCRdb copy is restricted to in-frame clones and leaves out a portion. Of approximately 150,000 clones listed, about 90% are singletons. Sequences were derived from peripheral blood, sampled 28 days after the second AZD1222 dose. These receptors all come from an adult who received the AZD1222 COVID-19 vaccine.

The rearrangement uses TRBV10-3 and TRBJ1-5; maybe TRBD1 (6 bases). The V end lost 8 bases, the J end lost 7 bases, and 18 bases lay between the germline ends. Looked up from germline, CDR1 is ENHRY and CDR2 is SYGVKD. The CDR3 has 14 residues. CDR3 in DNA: TGTGCCATCGGTCCGGGACAATTTATCCAGCCCCAGCATTTT. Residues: CAIGPGQFIQPQHF.

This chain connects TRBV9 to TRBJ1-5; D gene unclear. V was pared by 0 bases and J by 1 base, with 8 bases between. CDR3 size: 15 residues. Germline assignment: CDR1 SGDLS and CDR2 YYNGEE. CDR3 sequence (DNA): TGTGCCAGCAGCGTAGGCCTTCAGAGCAATCAGCCCCAGCATTTT. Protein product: CASSVGLQSNQPQHF.

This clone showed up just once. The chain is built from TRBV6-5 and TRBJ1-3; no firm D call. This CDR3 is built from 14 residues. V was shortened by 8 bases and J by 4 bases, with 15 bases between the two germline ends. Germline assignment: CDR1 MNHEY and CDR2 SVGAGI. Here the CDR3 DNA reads TGTGCCAGCCAGGATCTTACGGCGGGAAACACCATATATTTT. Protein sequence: CASQDLTAGNTIYF.

The CDR3 coding sequence is TGCGCCAGCAGCTTGGTACAGGAGGACGGGGAGCTGTTTTTT. Protein product: CASSLVQEDGELFF. This chain connects TRBV5-1 to TRBJ2-2, with D perhaps assigned TRBD1 or TRBD2 (5 bases each). Germline V lookup: CDR1 SGHRS, CDR2 YFSETQ. V lost 0 bases and J lost 7, with 10 bases in between. This CDR3 contains 14 residues.

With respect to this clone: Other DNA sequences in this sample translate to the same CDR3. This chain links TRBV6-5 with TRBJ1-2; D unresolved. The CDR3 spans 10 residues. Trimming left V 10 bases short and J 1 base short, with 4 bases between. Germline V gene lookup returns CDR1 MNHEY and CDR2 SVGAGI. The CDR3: CATYNYGYTF. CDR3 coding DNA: TGTGCCACCTATAACTATGGCTACACCTTC.

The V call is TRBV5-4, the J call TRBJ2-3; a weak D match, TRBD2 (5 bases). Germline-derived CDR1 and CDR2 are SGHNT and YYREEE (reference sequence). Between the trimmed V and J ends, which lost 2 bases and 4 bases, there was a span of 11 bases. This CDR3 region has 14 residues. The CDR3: CASSLGPEADTQYF. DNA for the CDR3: TGTGCCAGCAGCTTAGGCCCGGAGGCAGATACGCAGTATTTT.

For the CDR3, the DNA is TGCGCCAATGGACTAAACACAGATACGCAGTATTTT. Translating it yields CANGLNTDTQYF. The chain uses TRBV23-1 and TRBJ2-3; a weak D match, TRBD2 (6 bases). TRBV23-1 counts as an open reading frame of uncertain function. This CDR3 region has 12 residues. Trimming took off 10 bases at V and 2 bases at J, with 10 bases between the two ends.

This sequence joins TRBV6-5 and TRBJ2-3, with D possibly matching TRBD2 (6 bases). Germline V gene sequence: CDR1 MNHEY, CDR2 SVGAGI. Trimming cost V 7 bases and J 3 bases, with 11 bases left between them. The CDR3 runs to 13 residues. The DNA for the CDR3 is TGTGCCAGCACGGGGGTCGGTACAGATACGCAGTATTTT. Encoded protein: CASTGVGTDTQYF.

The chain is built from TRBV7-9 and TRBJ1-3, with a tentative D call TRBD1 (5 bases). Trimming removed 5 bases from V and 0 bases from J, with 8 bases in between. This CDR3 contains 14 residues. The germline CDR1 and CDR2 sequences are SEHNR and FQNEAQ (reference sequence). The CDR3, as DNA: TGTGCCAGCAGCCCGACAGTCTCTGGAAACACCATATATTTT. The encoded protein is CASSPTVSGNTIYF.

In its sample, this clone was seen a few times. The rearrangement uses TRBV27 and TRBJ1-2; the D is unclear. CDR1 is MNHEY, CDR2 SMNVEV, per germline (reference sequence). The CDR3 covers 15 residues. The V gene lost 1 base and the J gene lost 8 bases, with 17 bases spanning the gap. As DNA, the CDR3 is TGTGCCAGCAGTTTATTAGCCAGCCCCGGATACGGCTACACCTTC. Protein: CASSLLASPGYGYTF.

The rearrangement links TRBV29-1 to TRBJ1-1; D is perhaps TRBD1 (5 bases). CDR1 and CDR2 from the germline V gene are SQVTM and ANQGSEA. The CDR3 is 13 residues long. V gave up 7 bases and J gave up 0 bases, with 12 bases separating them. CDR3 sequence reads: CSASGQMNTEAFF. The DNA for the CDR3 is TGCAGCGCGTCGGGGCAGATGAACACTGAAGCTTTCTTT.

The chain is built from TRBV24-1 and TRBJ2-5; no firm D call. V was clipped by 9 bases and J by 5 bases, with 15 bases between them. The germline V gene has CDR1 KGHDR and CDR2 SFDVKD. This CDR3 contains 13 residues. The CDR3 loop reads CATPGHPRETQYF. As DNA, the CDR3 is TGTGCCACCCCCGGGCACCCACGGGAGACCCAGTACTTC.

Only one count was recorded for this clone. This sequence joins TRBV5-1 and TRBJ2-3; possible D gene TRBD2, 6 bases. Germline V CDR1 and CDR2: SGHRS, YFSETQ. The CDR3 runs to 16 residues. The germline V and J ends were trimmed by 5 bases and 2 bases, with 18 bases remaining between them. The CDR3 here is CASRSDPAGSTDTQYF. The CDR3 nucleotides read TGCGCCAGCAGATCGGACCCCGCGGGGTCCACAGATACGCAGTATTTT.

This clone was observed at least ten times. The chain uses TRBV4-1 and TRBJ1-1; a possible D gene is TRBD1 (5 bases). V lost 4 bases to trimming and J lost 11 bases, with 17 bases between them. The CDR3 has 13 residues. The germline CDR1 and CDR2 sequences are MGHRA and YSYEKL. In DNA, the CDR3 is TGCGCCAGCAGCCTCAGGGAGGGACGTGACGCTTTCTTT. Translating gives CASSLREGRDAFF.

The CDR3 is CASSAQGAYGYTF. The CDR3 nucleotides read TGTGCCAGCAGCGCGCAGGGGGCCTATGGCTACACCTTC. J is TRBJ1-2 and V is TRBV7-2; 8 positions match TRBD1. Germline V lookup: CDR1 SGHTA, CDR2 FQGNSA. The J segment lost 4 bases and the V segment lost 5 bases, leaving 3 bases of the junction unmatched. The CDR3 totals 13 residues.

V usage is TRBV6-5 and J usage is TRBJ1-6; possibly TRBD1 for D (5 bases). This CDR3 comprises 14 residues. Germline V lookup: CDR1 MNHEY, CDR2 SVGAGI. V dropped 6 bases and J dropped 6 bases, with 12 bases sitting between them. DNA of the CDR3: TGTGCCAGCAGAGGTTCGGGACTTAATTCACCCCTCCACTTT. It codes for CASRGSGLNSPLHF.

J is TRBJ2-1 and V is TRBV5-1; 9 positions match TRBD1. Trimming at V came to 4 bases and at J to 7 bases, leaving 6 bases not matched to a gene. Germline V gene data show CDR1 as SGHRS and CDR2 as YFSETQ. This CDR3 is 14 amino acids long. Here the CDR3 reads CASSGQGTSNEQFF. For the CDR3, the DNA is TGCGCCAGCAGCGGACAGGGGACTTCGAATGAGCAGTTCTTC.

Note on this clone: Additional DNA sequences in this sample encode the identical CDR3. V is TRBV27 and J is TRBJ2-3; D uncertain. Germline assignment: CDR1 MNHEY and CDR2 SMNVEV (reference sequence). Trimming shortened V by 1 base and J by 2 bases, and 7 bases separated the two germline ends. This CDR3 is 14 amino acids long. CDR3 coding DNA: TGTGCCAGCAGTTTATTCCCCGCCACAGATACGCAGTATTTT. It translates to CASSLFPATDTQYF.

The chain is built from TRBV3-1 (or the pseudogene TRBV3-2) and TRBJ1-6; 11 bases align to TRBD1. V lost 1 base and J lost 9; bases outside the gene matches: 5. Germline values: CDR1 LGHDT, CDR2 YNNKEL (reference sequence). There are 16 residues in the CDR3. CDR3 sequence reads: CASSQGTGGRGSPLHF. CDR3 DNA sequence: TGTGCCAGCAGCCAAGGGACAGGGGGCCGGGGTTCACCCCTCCACTTT.

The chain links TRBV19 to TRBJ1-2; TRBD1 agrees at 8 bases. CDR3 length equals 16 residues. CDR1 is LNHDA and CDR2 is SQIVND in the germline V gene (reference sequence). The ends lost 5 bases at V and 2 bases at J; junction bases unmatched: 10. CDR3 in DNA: TGTGCCAGTAGTCTCCTCTTCGGGACAGGAAACTATGGCTACACCTTC. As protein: CASSLLFGTGNYGYTF. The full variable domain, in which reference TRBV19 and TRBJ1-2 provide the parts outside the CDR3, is DGGITQSPKYLFRKEGQNVTLSCEQNLNHDAMYWYRQDPGQGLRLIYYSQIVNDFQKGDIAEGYSVSREKKESFPLTVTSAQKNPTAFYLCASSLLFGTGNYGYTFGSGTRLTVV.

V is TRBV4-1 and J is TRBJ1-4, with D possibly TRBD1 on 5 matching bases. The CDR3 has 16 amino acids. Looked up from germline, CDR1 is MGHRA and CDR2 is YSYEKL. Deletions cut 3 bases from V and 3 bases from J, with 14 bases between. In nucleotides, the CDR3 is TGCGCCAGCAGCCAGATCCCGGGGGGTTCTAATGAAAAACTGTTTTTT. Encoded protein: CASSQIPGGSNEKLFF.

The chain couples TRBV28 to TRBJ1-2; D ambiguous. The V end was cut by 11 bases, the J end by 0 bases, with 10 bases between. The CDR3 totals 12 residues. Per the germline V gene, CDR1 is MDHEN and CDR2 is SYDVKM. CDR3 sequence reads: CAAGGTNYGYTF. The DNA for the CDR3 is TGTGCCGCCGGTGGGACTAACTATGGCTACACCTTC.

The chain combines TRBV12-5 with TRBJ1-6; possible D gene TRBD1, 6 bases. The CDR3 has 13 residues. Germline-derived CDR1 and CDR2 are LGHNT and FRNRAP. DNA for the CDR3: TGTGCCTCCGGGACACTTTATAATTCACCCCTCCACTTT. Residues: CASGTLYNSPLHF.

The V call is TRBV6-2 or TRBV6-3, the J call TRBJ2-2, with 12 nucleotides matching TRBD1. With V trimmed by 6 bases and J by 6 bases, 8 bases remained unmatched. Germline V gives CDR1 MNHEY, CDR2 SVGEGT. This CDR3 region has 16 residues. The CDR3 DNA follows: TGTGCCAGCAGCAACCGGGGACAGGGGGCCTCCGGGGAGCTGTTTTTT. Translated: CASSNRGQGASGELFF.

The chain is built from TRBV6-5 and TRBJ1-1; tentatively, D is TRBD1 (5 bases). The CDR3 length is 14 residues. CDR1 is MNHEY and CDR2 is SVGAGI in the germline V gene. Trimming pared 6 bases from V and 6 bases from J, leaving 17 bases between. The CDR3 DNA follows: TGTGCCAGCAGACATGAGACAGAAAGGGCTGAAGCTTTCTTT. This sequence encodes CASRHETERAEAFF.

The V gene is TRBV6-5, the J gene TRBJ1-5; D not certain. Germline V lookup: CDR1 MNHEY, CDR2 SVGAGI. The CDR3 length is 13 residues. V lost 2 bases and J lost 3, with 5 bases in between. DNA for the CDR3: TGTGCCAGCAGTTACGCATTCAATCAGCCCCAGCATTTT. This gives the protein CASSYAFNQPQHF.

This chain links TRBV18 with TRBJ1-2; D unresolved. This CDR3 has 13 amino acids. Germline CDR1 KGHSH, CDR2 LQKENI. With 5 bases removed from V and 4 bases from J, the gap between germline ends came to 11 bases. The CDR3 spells CASSSDGPYGYTF. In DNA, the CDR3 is TGTGCCAGCTCAAGTGACGGACCCTATGGCTACACCTTC.